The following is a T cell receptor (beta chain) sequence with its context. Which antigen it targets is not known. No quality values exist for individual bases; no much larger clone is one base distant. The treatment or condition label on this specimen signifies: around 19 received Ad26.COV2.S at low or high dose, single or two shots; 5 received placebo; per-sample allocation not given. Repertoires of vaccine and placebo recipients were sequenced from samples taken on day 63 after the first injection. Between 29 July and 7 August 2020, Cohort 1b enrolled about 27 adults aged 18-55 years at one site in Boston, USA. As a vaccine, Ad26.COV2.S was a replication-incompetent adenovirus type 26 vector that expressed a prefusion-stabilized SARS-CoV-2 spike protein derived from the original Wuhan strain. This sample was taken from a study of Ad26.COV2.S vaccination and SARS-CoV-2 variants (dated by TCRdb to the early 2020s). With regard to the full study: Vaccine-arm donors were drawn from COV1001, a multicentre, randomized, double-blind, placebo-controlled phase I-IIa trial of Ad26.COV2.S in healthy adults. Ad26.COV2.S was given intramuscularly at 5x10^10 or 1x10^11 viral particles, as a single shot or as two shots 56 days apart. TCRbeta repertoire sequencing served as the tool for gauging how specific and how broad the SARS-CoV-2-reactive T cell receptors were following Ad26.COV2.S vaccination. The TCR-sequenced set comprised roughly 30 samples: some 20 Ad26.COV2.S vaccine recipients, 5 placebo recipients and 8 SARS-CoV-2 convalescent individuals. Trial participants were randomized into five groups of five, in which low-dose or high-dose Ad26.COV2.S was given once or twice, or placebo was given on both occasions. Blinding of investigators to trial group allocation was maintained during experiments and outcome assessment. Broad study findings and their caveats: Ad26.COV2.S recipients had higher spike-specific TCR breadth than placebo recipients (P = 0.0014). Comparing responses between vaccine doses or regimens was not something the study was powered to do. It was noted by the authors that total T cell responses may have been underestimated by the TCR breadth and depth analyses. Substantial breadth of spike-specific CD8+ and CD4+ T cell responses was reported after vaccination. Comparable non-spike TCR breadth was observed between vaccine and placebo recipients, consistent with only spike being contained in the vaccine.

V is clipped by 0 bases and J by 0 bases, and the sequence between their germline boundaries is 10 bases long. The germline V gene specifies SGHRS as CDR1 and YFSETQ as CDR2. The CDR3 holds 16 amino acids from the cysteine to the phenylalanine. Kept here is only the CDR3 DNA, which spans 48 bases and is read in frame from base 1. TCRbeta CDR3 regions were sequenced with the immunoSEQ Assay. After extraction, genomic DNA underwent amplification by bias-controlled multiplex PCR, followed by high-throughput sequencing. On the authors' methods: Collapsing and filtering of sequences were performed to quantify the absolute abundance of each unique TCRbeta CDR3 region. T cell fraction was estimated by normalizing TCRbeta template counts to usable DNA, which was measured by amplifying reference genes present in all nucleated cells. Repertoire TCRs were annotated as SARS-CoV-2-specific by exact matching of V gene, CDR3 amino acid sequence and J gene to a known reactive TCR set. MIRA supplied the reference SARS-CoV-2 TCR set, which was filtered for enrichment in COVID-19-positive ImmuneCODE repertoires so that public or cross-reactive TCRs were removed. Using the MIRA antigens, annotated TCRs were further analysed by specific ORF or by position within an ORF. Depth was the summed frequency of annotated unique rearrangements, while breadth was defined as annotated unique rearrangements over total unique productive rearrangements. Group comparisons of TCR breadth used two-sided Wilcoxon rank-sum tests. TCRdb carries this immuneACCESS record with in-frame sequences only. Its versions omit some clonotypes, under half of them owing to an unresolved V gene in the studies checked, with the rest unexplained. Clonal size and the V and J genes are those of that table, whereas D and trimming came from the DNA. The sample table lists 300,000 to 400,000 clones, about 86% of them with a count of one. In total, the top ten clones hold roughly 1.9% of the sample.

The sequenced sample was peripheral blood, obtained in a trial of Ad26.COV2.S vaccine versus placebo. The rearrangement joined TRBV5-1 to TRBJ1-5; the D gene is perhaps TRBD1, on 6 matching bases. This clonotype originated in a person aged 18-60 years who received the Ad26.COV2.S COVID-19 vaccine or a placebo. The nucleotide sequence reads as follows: TGCGCCAGCAGCTTGGAGGGGGGCTATAGCAATCAGCCCCAGCATTTT. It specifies CASSLEGGYSNQPQHF. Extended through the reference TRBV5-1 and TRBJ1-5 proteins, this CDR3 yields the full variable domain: KAGVTQTPRYLIKTRGQQVTLSCSPISGHRSVSWYQQTPGQGLQFLFEYFSETQRNKGNFPGRFSGRQFSNSRSEMNVSTLELGDSALYLCASSLEGGYSNQPQHFGDGTRLSIL.